Sequencing of this T cell receptor (beta chain) was carried out in a study of blood T cell repertoires in COVID-19. Clones were sequenced by immunoSEQ multiplex PCR, and TCRdb holds only the in-frame ones, with some missing. The sample has 250,000 or so clones; roughly 86% are singletons. Remarks on this clone: Other DNA sequences from this sample encode an identical CDR3 as well.

Trimming cost V 0 bases and J 1 base, with 7 bases left between them. CDR3 length equals 14 residues. Per germline, CDR1 SGHRS and CDR2 YFSETQ. The V gene is TRBV5-1, the J gene TRBJ2-5; D might be TRBD2 (5 bases). The sample consisted of PBMCs or T cells enriched from blood (not recorded which). The clonotype originates from a woman aged 45 to 65 who had recovered from COVID-19. The CDR3 DNA reads TGCGCCAGCAGCTTGGGAGGGATCCAAGAGACCCAGTACTTC. Encoded protein: CASSLGGIQETQYF.